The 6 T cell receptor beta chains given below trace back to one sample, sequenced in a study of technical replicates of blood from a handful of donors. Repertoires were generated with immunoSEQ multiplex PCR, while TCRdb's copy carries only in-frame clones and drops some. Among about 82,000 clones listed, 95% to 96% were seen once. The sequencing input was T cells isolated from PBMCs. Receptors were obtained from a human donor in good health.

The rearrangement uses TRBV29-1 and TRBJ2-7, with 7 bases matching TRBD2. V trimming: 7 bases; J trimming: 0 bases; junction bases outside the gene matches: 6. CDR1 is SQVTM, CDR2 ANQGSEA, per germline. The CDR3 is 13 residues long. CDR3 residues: CSGISGYSYEQYF. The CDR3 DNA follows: TGCAGCGGAATTAGCGGGTACTCCTACGAGCAGTACTTC.

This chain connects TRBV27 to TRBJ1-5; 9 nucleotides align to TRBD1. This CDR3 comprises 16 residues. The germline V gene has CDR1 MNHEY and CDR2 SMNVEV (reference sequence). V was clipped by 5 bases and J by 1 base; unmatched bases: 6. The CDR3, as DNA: TGTGCCAGCAGTCCCCAGACAGGGGGGAGCAATCAGCCCCAGCATTTT. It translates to CASSPQTGGSNQPQHF.

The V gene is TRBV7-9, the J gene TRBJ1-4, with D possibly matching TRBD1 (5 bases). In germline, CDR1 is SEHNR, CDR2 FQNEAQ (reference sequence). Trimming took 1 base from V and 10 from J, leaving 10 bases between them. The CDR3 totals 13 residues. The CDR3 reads CASSLDAGLKLFF. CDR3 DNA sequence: TGTGCCAGCAGCTTAGACGCAGGGTTAAAACTGTTTTTT.

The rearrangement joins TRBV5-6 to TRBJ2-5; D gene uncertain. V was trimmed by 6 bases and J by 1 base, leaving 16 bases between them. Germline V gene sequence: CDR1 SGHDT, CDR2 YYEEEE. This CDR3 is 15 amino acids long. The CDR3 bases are TGTGCCAGCAACCACGACTTGTCTACCCAAGAGACCCAGTACTTC. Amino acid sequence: CASNHDLSTQETQYF.

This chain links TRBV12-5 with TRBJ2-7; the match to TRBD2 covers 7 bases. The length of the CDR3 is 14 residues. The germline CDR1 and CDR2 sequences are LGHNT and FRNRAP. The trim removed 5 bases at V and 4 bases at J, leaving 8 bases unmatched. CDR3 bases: TGTGCTAGTGGTCCCCGGGACGGGGGGTACGAGCAGTACTTC. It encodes CASGPRDGGYEQYF. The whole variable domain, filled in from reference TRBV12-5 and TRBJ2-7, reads DARVTQTPRHKVTEMGQEVTMRCQPILGHNTVFWYRQTMMQGLELLAYFRNRAPLDDSGMPKDRFSAEMPDATLATLKIQPSEPRDSAVYFCASGPRDGGYEQYFGPGTRLTVT.

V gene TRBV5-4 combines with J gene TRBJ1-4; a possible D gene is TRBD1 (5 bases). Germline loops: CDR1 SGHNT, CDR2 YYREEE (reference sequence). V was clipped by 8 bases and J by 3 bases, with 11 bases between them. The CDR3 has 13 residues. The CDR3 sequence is CARARGSNEKLFF. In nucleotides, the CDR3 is TGTGCCAGGGCTCGGGGGTCTAATGAAAAACTGTTTTTT.